Included here is one T cell receptor beta chain sequence, with context. This sample stems from a study of blood T cell repertoires in COVID-19. Original processing notes: How many nucleated cells were present was estimated from reference gene primer amplification. Assay used: immunoSEQ multiplex PCR; TCRdb lists only in-frame clones, some missing. The V and J calls and the clone size are those of that table, but D and trimming were determined from the DNA. Of 150,000 to 180,000 clones detected, roughly four fifths appear once; the ten largest clones hold 29%. Germline CDR1 is GTSNPN and CDR2 is SVGIG (reference sequence). Trimming took 2 bases from V and 10 from J, leaving 12 bases between them. The CDR3 runs to 12 residues.

Sequencing was carried out using peripheral blood. The V and J genes are TRBV30 and TRBJ2-1; D perhaps matches TRBD1 (5 bases). The TCR sequence derives from a woman aged 55-69 years with acute or convalescent COVID-19. In DNA, the CDR3 is TGTGCCTGGAGTCGGCATAGGGGCGAGCAGTTCTTC. Translated: CAWSRHRGEQFF.